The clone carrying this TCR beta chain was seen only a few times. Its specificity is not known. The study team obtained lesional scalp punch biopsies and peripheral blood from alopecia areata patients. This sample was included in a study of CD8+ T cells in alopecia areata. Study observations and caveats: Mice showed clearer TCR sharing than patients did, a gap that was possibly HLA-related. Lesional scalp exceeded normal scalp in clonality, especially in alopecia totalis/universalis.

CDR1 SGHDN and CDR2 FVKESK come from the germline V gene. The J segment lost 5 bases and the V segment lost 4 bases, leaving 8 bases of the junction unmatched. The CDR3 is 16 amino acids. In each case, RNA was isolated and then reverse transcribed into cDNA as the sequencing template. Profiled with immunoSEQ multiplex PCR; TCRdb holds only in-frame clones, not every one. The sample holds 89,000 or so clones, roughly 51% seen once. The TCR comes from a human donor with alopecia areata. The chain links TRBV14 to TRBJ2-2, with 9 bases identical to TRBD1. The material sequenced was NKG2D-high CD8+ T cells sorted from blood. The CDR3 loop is CASSLHRDRETGELFF. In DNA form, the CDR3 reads TGTGCCAGCAGCCTGCACCGGGACAGGGAAACCGGGGAGCTGTTTTTT. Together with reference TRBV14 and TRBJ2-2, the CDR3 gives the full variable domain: EAGVTQFPSHSVIEKGQTVTLRCDPISGHDNLYWYRRVMGKEIKFLLHFVKESKQDESGMPNNRFLAERTGGTYSTLKVQPAELEDSGVYFCASSLHRDRETGELFFGEGSRLTVL.